This T cell receptor (beta chain) originates from a study of post-analysis software for immune sequencing data. Study-wide findings and caveats: In patients, four to six TRBV segments were more frequent than in controls, with TRBV5-6, TRBV5-1 and TRBV20-1 among them. When compared against controls, multiple sclerosis patients showed significantly lower normalized Chao1 diversity.

This clonotype showed up just a few times. The antigen remains undetermined. Researchers reported that TCR beta cDNA libraries carried unique molecular identifiers. TCRdb fed the PCR reads into MiXCR, producing one record per CDR3 protein. The sample consists of approximately 730,000 distinct CDR3 sequences, around 27% of them appearing once. The J segment lost 4 bases and the V segment lost 4 bases, leaving 7 bases of the junction unmatched. CDR1 SGDLS and CDR2 YYNGEE come from the germline V gene. CDR3 length: 14 amino acids. This TCR was sampled from a girl aged 10 to 17 with multiple sclerosis. Sequenced material: blood. V usage is TRBV9 and J usage is TRBJ2-5; 7 nucleotides match TRBD2. This CDR3 is CASSLRGRGETQYF. As DNA, the CDR3 is TGTGCCAGCAGCCTCCGTGGGAGGGGAGAGACCCAGTACTTC.